These T cell receptor beta chains were read from a single sample in a study of CD8 T cells in ankylosing spondylitis. Each CDR3 protein is one row after TCRdb ran MiXCR on the 5' RACE reads. The repertoire holds roughly 140,000 distinct CDR3 sequences, with under 55% as singletons. Input material: synovial fluid, either unsorted or a sorted T cell fraction (not recorded which). The receptors were gathered from a male donor with ankylosing spondylitis. Each CDR3 is given with its conserved first and last residue. A D gene is named only where the DNA matches it firmly. Expanded clones get a size class; other rows say once, few or many, or leave the size out.

D gene: TRBD2; V gene: TRBV2; clone size: -; J gene: TRBJ2-3; CDR3 length: 17; CDR3 protein: CASSEEERDPWADTQYF; CDR3 DNA: TGTGCCAGCAGTGAAGAGGAGCGGGACCCCTGGGCAGATACGCAGTATTTT
D gene: -; V gene: TRBV13; clone size: -; J gene: TRBJ1-3; CDR3 length: 16; CDR3 protein: CASSLGAGSSGNTIYF; CDR3 DNA: TGTGCCAGCAGCTTAGGAGCAGGCTCTTCTGGAAACACCATATATTTT
D gene: TRBD2; V gene: TRBV28; clone size: -; J gene: TRBJ2-7; CDR3 length: 14; CDR3 protein: CASVTGGGVYEQYF; CDR3 DNA: TGTGCCAGCGTTACAGGTGGGGGGGTCTACGAGCAGTACTTC
D gene: TRBD1; V gene: TRBV7-9; clone size: -; J gene: TRBJ1-1; CDR3 length: 15; CDR3 protein: CASSPRGRENTEAFF; CDR3 DNA: TGTGCCAGCAGCCCCAGGGGGCGGGAGAACACTGAAGCTTTCTTT
D gene: -; V gene: TRBV14; clone size: few; J gene: TRBJ2-2; CDR3 length: 19; CDR3 protein: CASSLPIRPGEEGTGELFF; CDR3 DNA: TGTGCCAGCAGCCTCCCTATCCGTCCAGGGGAAGAAGGTACCGGGGAGCTGTTTTTT
D gene: TRBD1; V gene: TRBV12-3/TRBV12-4; clone size: few; J gene: TRBJ2-2; CDR3 length: 14; CDR3 protein: CASRGTVGPGELFF; CDR3 DNA: TGTGCCAGCAGAGGGACAGTGGGCCCCGGGGAGCTGTTTTTT
D gene: -; V gene: TRBV13; clone size: -; J gene: TRBJ2-7; CDR3 length: 15; CDR3 protein: CASSLGRRDSYEQYF; CDR3 DNA: TGTGCCAGCAGCTTAGGCCGCAGGGACTCCTACGAGCAGTACTTC
D gene: -; V gene: TRBV7-9; clone size: -; J gene: TRBJ2-5; CDR3 length: 14; CDR3 protein: CASRQCSGEETQYF; CDR3 DNA: TGTGCCAGCAGACAATGTTCGGGGGAAGAGACCCAGTACTTC
D gene: TRBD1; V gene: TRBV4-2; clone size: -; J gene: TRBJ1-3; CDR3 length: 18; CDR3 protein: CASSLRGGPSGSGNTIYF; CDR3 DNA: TGTGCCAGCAGCCTCAGAGGGGGCCCATCGGGGTCTGGAAACACCATATATTTT
D gene: -; V gene: TRBV28; clone size: -; J gene: TRBJ2-3; CDR3 length: 12; CDR3 protein: CASRTVTDTQYF; CDR3 DNA: TGTGCCAGCAGGACAGTCACAGATACGCAGTATTTT
D gene: -; V gene: TRBV9; clone size: -; J gene: TRBJ1-1; CDR3 length: 12; CDR3 protein: CASSGHRTEAFF; CDR3 DNA: TGTGCCAGCAGCGGTCACAGGACTGAAGCTTTCTTT
D gene: -; V gene: TRBV20-1; clone size: few; J gene: TRBJ1-2; CDR3 length: 17; CDR3 protein: CSAQDFWTDDWDYGYTF; CDR3 DNA: TGCAGTGCGCAAGATTTCTGGACAGACGATTGGGACTATGGCTACACCTTC
D gene: -; V gene: TRBV6-2/TRBV6-3; clone size: -; J gene: TRBJ2-3; CDR3 length: 15; CDR3 protein: CASSYPPTRTDTQYF; CDR3 DNA: TGTGCCAGCAGTTACCCCCCGACTAGAACAGATACGCAGTATTTT
D gene: -; V gene: TRBV6-1; clone size: few; J gene: TRBJ2-2; CDR3 length: 13; CDR3 protein: CASIQRNTGELFF; CDR3 DNA: TGTGCCAGCATCCAACGGAACACCGGGGAGCTGTTTTTT
D gene: -; V gene: TRBV12-3/TRBV12-4; clone size: -; J gene: TRBJ2-5; CDR3 length: 14; CDR3 protein: CASSLRDGQETQYF; CDR3 DNA: TGTGCCAGCAGTTTACGGGACGGCCAAGAGACCCAGTACTTC